The 28 T cell receptor beta chains in this list originate from one sample, sequenced in a study of blood T cells in healthy people across ages (dated by TCRdb to the mid-2010s). The protocol used for the library was 5' RACE. TCRdb shows the sequencer as Illumina HiSeq 2500. A second PCR of roughly 7 to 11 cycles was performed with a sample-barcoded 5' primer and a J-beta primer mix. Starting from the raw public reads, TCRdb applied fastp trimming at Q25, assembled clones with MiXCR and retained in-frame beta chains. Identical CDR3 proteins give one entry, which carries the most common genes and DNA. The sample table contains over 1,500,000 distinct CDR3 sequences; only one count was recorded for about 50% of them. The top ten hold around 2.1% of the sample. Sequenced: blood. These receptor sequences come from a woman in her 40s in good health.

There are many counts of this clonotype. J is TRBJ2-1 and V is TRBV4-3; D gene uncertain. V was clipped by 1 base and J by 4 bases, with 5 bases between them. The germline V gene has CDR1 LGHNA and CDR2 YSLEER. The CDR3 contains 13 residues. CDR3 in amino acids: CASSQVGYNEQFF. The DNA for the CDR3 is TGCGCCAGCAGCCAAGTGGGGTACAATGAGCAGTTCTTC.

This chain joins TRBV6-5 and TRBJ2-1, with TRBD2 as a possible D gene (5 bases). Between the trimmed V and J ends, which lost 7 bases and 6 bases, there was a span of 16 bases. Per the germline V gene, CDR1 is MNHEY and CDR2 is SVGAGI. The CDR3 length is 14 residues. The chain's CDR3 is CASTPLSAGNEQFF. CDR3 nucleotides: TGTGCCAGCACTCCCCTATCCGCGGGCAATGAGCAGTTCTTC.

The chain uses TRBV7-8 and TRBJ1-6; D is possibly TRBD1 (5 bases). The V and J ends lost 6 bases and 7 bases respectively, with 10 bases between them. The CDR3 extends over 13 amino acids. CDR1 and CDR2 (germline): SGHVS, FQNEAQ. CDR3 DNA: TGTGCCAGCAGTCTACAGGTGAATTCACCCCTCCACTTT. Protein: CASSLQVNSPLHF.

The chain has TRBV28 and TRBJ1-2; D possibly corresponds to TRBD1 (6 bases). There are 14 residues in the CDR3. Germline V gene sequence: CDR1 MDHEN, CDR2 SYDVKM. Between the trimmed V and J ends, which lost 2 bases and 2 bases, there was a span of 9 bases. For the CDR3, the DNA is TGTGCCAGCAGTTTAAACAGGGCAAACTATGGCTACACCTTC. Residues: CASSLNRANYGYTF.

The rearrangement joins TRBV7-2 to TRBJ2-1; no clear D gene. Looked up from germline, CDR1 is SGHTA and CDR2 is FQGNSA. CDR3 size: 16 residues. V was pared by 5 bases and J by 7 bases, with 21 bases between. The CDR3 sequence is CASSLVPESDLNEQFF. The DNA for the CDR3 is TGTGCCAGCAGCCTCGTTCCTGAGTCCGATTTGAATGAGCAGTTCTTC.

The CDR3 region is CASSPRTEAGSPLHF. CDR3 sequence (DNA): TGTGCCAGCAGCCCCCGGACCGAAGCGGGTTCACCCCTCCACTTT. V gene TRBV9 combines with J gene TRBJ1-6, with no clear D. V gave up 4 bases and J gave up 9 bases, with 17 bases separating them. From germline, CDR1 is SGDLS and CDR2 YYNGEE. The CDR3 contains 15 residues.

The chain couples TRBV28 to TRBJ2-7; tentatively, D is TRBD2 (7 bases). The germline V gene has CDR1 MDHEN and CDR2 SYDVKM. This CDR3 has 13 residues. The V and J ends lost 5 bases and 5 bases respectively, with 13 bases between them. The chain's CDR3 is CASSGGAPHEQYF. CDR3 DNA sequence: TGTGCCAGCAGTGGGGGGGCCCCCCACGAGCAGTACTTC. The full variable domain, its missing parts supplied by reference TRBV28 and TRBJ2-7, is DVKVTQSSRYLVKRTGEKVFLECVQDMDHENMFWYRQDPGLGLRLIYFSYDVKMKEKGDIPEGYSVSREKKERFSLILESASTNQTSMYLCASSGGAPHEQYFGPGTRLTVT.

V gene TRBV9 combines with J gene TRBJ2-1; 12 nucleotides align to TRBD2. Germline-derived CDR1 and CDR2 are SGDLS and YYNGEE. The CDR3 has 16 residues. V gave up 3 bases and J gave up 10 bases; unmatched junction bases: 11. CDR3 bases: TGTGCCAGCAGCGGCGAACTAGCGGGGGGACGAAGGGAGCAGTTCTTC. As protein: CASSGELAGGRREQFF.

This clonotype occurred many times. This chain uses TRBV2 with TRBJ1-1; D gene unclear. V was shortened by 6 bases and J by 0 bases, with 2 bases between the two germline ends. The CDR3 runs to 11 residues. The germline V gene encodes CDR1 SNHLY and CDR2 FYNNEI. This CDR3 reads CASRLNTEAFF. CDR3 DNA sequence: TGTGCCAGCAGGCTGAACACTGAAGCTTTCTTT.

The chain combines TRBV7-2 with TRBJ2-3; D gene ambiguous. The germline gives CDR1 SGHTA, CDR2 FQGNSA. This CDR3 contains 15 residues. The ends were cut back, 3 bases at V and 2 bases at J, with 12 bases in the middle. The CDR3 DNA reads TGTGCCAGCAGCTTTGCCTGGGATCTCACAGATACGCAGTATTTT. Encoded protein: CASSFAWDLTDTQYF.

The CDR3 region has the DNA TGTGCCAGCAGCTTAGGGACAGGGTCCTTCGGCTACACCTTC. Its protein product is CASSLGTGSFGYTF. V usage is TRBV5-6 and J usage is TRBJ1-2; 9 bases match TRBD1. V gave up 2 bases and J gave up 8 bases; unmatched junction bases: 7. The V gene's germline CDR1 is SGHDT and CDR2 YYEEEE. This CDR3 spans 14 amino acids. Drawing the rest from reference TRBV5-6 and TRBJ1-2, the complete variable domain is DAGVTQSPTHLIKTRGQQVTLRCSPKSGHDTVSWYQQALGQGPQFIFQYYEEEERQRGNFPDRFSGHQFPNYSSELNVNALLLGDSALYLCASSLGTGSFGYTFGSGTRLTVV.

The chain has TRBV7-9 and TRBJ2-6; 8 positions agree with TRBD1. The CDR3 is 16 residues long. Trimming removed 4 bases from V and 5 bases from J; junction bases left unmatched: 7. The germline V gene encodes CDR1 SEHNR and CDR2 FQNEAQ (reference sequence). Here the CDR3 reads CASSSTGAWRANVLTF. CDR3 bases: TGTGCCAGCAGCTCGACAGGGGCCTGGAGGGCCAACGTCCTGACTTTC.

The chain links TRBV7-2 to TRBJ1-4; 7 nucleotides line up with TRBD1. Trimming removed 5 bases from V and 7 bases from J; junction bases left unmatched: 7. In germline, CDR1 is SGHTA, CDR2 FQGNSA. The CDR3 contains 14 residues. This chain's CDR3 is CASSRAQGGEKLFF. The CDR3, as DNA: TGTGCCAGCAGCCGGGCTCAGGGGGGTGAAAAACTGTTTTTT.

V gene TRBV12-3 or TRBV12-4 combines with J gene TRBJ1-1, with D uncertain. Trimming took 6 bases from V and 5 from J, leaving 13 bases between them. CDR3 length: 13 amino acids. CDR3 in DNA: TGTGCCAGCAGGGCCCGAGAACGGACTGAAGCTTTCTTT. Translation gives CASRARERTEAFF.

The sample holds a few counts of this clonotype. The chain uses TRBV29-1 and TRBJ1-1, with unresolved D. CDR3 length: 10 residues. CDR1 is SQVTM and CDR2 is ANQGSEA in the germline V gene. The CDR3 reads CSGVNTEAFF. In DNA, the CDR3 is TGCAGTGGAGTCAACACTGAAGCTTTCTTT.

This sequence joins TRBV20-1 and TRBJ2-5; the D call may be TRBD1 or TRBD2 (5 bases each). The V gene lost 6 bases and the J gene lost 2 bases, with 13 bases spanning the gap. The CDR3 spans 13 residues. The germline CDR1 and CDR2 sequences are DFQATT and SNEGSKA (reference sequence). Here the CDR3 reads CSALWGSQETQYF. The CDR3 bases are TGCAGTGCCTTGTGGGGGTCGCAAGAGACCCAGTACTTC.

This clonotype was detected a few times. V is TRBV6-1 and J is TRBJ2-5; D remains unclear. Germline CDR1 and CDR2: MNHNS and SASEGT. Deletions cut 1 base from V and 5 bases from J, with 14 bases between. This CDR3 spans 15 amino acids. For the CDR3, the DNA is TGTGCCAGCAGTGAAGACTTAGGAGTGGGGGAGACCCAGTACTTC. It codes for CASSEDLGVGETQYF.

The CDR3 is CASSLASLLRANVLTF. The CDR3 bases are TGCGCCAGCAGCTTGGCGTCACTCTTGCGGGCCAACGTCCTGACTTTC. The chain joins TRBV5-1 to TRBJ2-6; D not resolved. The CDR3 length is 16 residues. CDR1 and CDR2 (germline): SGHRS, YFSETQ. V was shortened by 0 bases and J by 5 bases, with 12 bases between the two germline ends.

The chain uses TRBV28 and TRBJ1-5, with D tentatively TRBD1 (5 bases). V lost 5 bases and J 6 bases, leaving 20 bases between the germline ends. Germline V gene data show CDR1 as MDHEN and CDR2 as SYDVKM. The length of the CDR3 is 16 residues. CDR3 region: CASSGIRDRFFQPQHF. The CDR3 DNA reads TGTGCCAGCAGTGGAATAAGGGACCGATTTTTTCAGCCCCAGCATTTT.

The chain links TRBV6-2 or TRBV6-3 to TRBJ2-5; the match to TRBD1 covers 7 bases. The DNA end lines up better with TRBJ2-7; the J call may be wrong. CDR3 length: 17 amino acids. Germline V gene sequence: CDR1 MNHEY, CDR2 SVGEGT. This CDR3 reads CASRVYVTRDRPYEQYF. The CDR3 DNA reads TGTGCCAGCAGAGTCTACGTGACCCGGGACAGACCCTACGAGCAGTACTTC.

Concerning this clonotype: The germline gene is not matched at one end of the junction; a read error may be the cause. The chain carries TRBV3-1 and TRBJ2-3, with unresolved D. CDR1 is LGHDT and CDR2 is YNNKEL in the germline V gene (reference sequence). The CDR3 consists of 13 residues. In DNA, the CDR3 is TGTGCCAGCAGCCGACACTTCACATATACGCAGTATTTT. Translated, it gives CASSRHFTYTQYF.

This clonotype was detected only a few times. V usage is TRBV2 and J usage is TRBJ2-3; D may be TRBD2 (6 bases). The CDR3 consists of 15 residues. V lost 8 bases, J lost 8 bases, and 23 bases lay in between. Germline V gene sequence: CDR1 SNHLY, CDR2 FYNNEI. The CDR3 sequence is CASLGVGTSSGTQYF. The CDR3 DNA sequence: TGTGCCAGCCTTGGGGTAGGGACTTCAAGCGGTACGCAGTATTTT.

This clonotype was counted only a few times. The V and J genes are TRBV28 and TRBJ1-5; D is possibly TRBD1 (6 bases). Deletions cut 1 base from V and 6 bases from J, with 7 bases between. The CDR3 is 13 amino acids. The germline V gene encodes CDR1 MDHEN and CDR2 SYDVKM. The CDR3 sequence: CASSLLGAQPQHF. For the CDR3, the DNA is TGTGCCAGCAGTTTATTGGGGGCTCAGCCCCAGCATTTT. Using reference TRBV28 and TRBJ1-5 for the parts outside the CDR3, the full variable domain is DVKVTQSSRYLVKRTGEKVFLECVQDMDHENMFWYRQDPGLGLRLIYFSYDVKMKEKGDIPEGYSVSREKKERFSLILESASTNQTSMYLCASSLLGAQPQHFGDGTRLSIL.

The J gene is TRBJ1-1, the V gene TRBV7-2, with 8 bases aligning to TRBD1. Germline V gene data show CDR1 as SGHTA and CDR2 as FQGNSA. CDR3 size: 17 residues. Trimming removed 1 base from V and 0 bases from J; junction bases left unmatched: 7. The CDR3 sequence: CASSLVQGVGMNTEAFF. CDR3 nucleotide sequence: TGTGCCAGCAGCTTAGTACAGGGGGTCGGCATGAACACTGAAGCTTTCTTT.

The chain carries TRBV7-3 and TRBJ2-3; D might be TRBD1 (5 bases). The V and J ends lost 1 base and 0 bases respectively, with 11 bases between them. Germline values: CDR1 SGHTA, CDR2 FQGTGA. CDR3 length equals 16 residues. The CDR3 DNA is TGTGCCAGCAGCTTAATTGACAGAGCTAGCACAGATACGCAGTATTTT. Encoded protein: CASSLIDRASTDTQYF.

Remarks on this clonotype: Germline and junction disagree at one end, which may indicate a read error. The V gene is TRBV12-3 or TRBV12-4, the J gene TRBJ2-5; D unclear. The CDR3 is 12 residues long. CDR3 coding DNA: TGTGCCAGCAGTTCTACAGCGATCGAGCAGTCCTTC. Translated: CASSSTAIEQSF.

A few counts support this clonotype. This sequence joins TRBV20-1 and TRBJ2-1; unclear D gene. Germline assignment: CDR1 DFQATT and CDR2 SNEGSKA (reference sequence). The CDR3 contains 12 residues. Trimming shortened V by 0 bases and J by 5 bases, and 5 bases separated the two germline ends. The CDR3 reads CSARDGHNEQFF. CDR3 nucleotides: TGCAGTGCTAGAGATGGGCACAATGAGCAGTTCTTC.

The DNA for the CDR3 is TGTGCCAGCAGCGTAGTCACAGGTTTACGCACAGATACGCAGTATTTT. Residues: CASSVVTGLRTDTQYF. The J gene is TRBJ2-3, the V gene TRBV9; D is possibly TRBD1 (5 bases). The V gene lost 0 bases and the J gene lost 1 base, with 12 bases spanning the gap. Germline CDR1 is SGDLS and CDR2 is YYNGEE. There are 16 residues in the CDR3.